This T cell receptor (beta chain) was captured by sequencing in a study of vaccination and CD4 T cells after COVID-19. To note about this clonotype: Its antigen remains unknown.

Trimming took off 1 base at V and 1 base at J, with 7 bases between the two ends. This CDR3 contains 15 residues. Germline lookup yields CDR1 KGHDR and CDR2 SFDVKD. With the Oncomine TCR Beta short-read assay, DNA from cultured CD4+ T cells was sequenced. In TCRdb, the PCR reads were re-called with MiXCR into one record per CDR3 protein. The table lists 25,000 to 30,000 distinct CDR3 sequences, approximately 60% of them singletons, with 17% in the top ten. Treatment noted: approximately 10-day PBMC culture with coronavirus spike peptide pools or control peptides (ViraFEST assay). This specimen was CD4+ T cells from blood, cultured in vitro, taken after SARS-CoV-2 vaccination. The sequence was collected from a human donor who received a COVID-19 vaccine. V is TRBV24-1 and J is TRBJ2-1; no definite D call. The CDR3 loop is CATSDFSVSYNEQFF. DNA of the CDR3: TGTGCCACCAGTGATTTCAGCGTATCCTACAATGAGCAGTTCTTC.